A selection of T cell receptor beta chains follows, all from one sample in a study of cytomegalovirus exposure and HLA in healthy donors. Sequencing was performed with immunoSEQ multiplex PCR; in TCRdb, only in-frame clones are kept and a portion is missing. The sample lists roughly 200,000 clones, 12% occurring once. Input material: PBMCs. The receptors were gathered from a man aged 50-59 years in good health and CMV-seropositive. Both conserved end residues are part of each CDR3.

cdr3_aa: CASSGGGAGETQYF
cdr3_length: 14
v_call: TRBV9

cdr3_aa: CASRFPLGGAPGDEQFF
cdr3_length: 17
v_call: TRBV7-9

cdr3_aa: CASSPTVGGGPGTGELFF
cdr3_length: 18
v_call: TRBV5-4

cdr3_aa: CASSQQTSGTGGYGYTF
cdr3_length: 17
v_call: TRBV19

cdr3_aa: CASSLSAGGRETQYF
cdr3_length: 15
v_call: TRBV5-1

cdr3_aa: CASSFHGQSYEQYF
cdr3_length: 14
v_call: TRBV28

cdr3_aa: CASSQESINEKLFF
cdr3_length: 14
v_call: TRBV4-3

cdr3_aa: CASSVAGLEYQPQHF
cdr3_length: 15
v_call: TRBV9

cdr3_aa: CATSSNRGDTEAFF
cdr3_length: 14
v_call: TRBV15

cdr3_aa: CASSQPGLGYEQYF
cdr3_length: 14
v_call: TRBV5-1

cdr3_aa: CASSTPGAYEQYF
cdr3_length: 13
v_call: TRBV5-1

cdr3_aa: CASSPGRKWEKLFF
cdr3_length: 14
v_call: TRBV11-3

cdr3_aa: CASSDESGDEQFF
cdr3_length: 13
v_call: TRBV6-4

cdr3_aa: CASSAWDNPPVTDTQYF
cdr3_length: 17
v_call: TRBV7-9

cdr3_aa: CASSKVERTGELFF
cdr3_length: 14
v_call: TRBV19

cdr3_aa: CACRTGGGGIGPFF
cdr3_length: 14
v_call: TRBV6-5

cdr3_aa: CAWSVPTGYRSGANVLTF
cdr3_length: 18
v_call: TRBV30

cdr3_aa: CASSQGIREKLFF
cdr3_length: 13
v_call: TRBV5-4

cdr3_aa: CASSLSRQSYEQYF
cdr3_length: 14
v_call: TRBV4-2

cdr3_aa: CASSGGPTGELFF
cdr3_length: 13
v_call: TRBV19

cdr3_aa: CASTTGVNSNQPQHF
cdr3_length: 15
v_call: TRBV2

cdr3_aa: CASSLTGAVTGELFF
cdr3_length: 15
v_call: TRBV7-2

cdr3_aa: CASSFEGGAVEQYF
cdr3_length: 14
v_call: TRBV11-2

cdr3_aa: CAISESGGAAKNIQYF
cdr3_length: 16
v_call: TRBV10-3

cdr3_aa: CASSLAGGTYEQYF
cdr3_length: 14
v_call: TRBV5-1

cdr3_aa: CASSLWGQGTSYTEAFF
cdr3_length: 17
v_call: TRBV27

cdr3_aa: CASSRGLTSGGTYTQYF
cdr3_length: 17
v_call: TRBV7-8

cdr3_aa: CASSMTGGDGAEAFF
cdr3_length: 15
v_call: TRBV19

cdr3_aa: CASSPRDRRGGYTF
cdr3_length: 14
v_call: TRBV27

cdr3_aa: CASSLRGRGPQHF
cdr3_length: 13
v_call: TRBV27

cdr3_aa: CASSVGLAGVSYNEQFF
cdr3_length: 17
v_call: TRBV9

cdr3_aa: CASSLDRGTDTQYF
cdr3_length: 14
v_call: TRBV7-9